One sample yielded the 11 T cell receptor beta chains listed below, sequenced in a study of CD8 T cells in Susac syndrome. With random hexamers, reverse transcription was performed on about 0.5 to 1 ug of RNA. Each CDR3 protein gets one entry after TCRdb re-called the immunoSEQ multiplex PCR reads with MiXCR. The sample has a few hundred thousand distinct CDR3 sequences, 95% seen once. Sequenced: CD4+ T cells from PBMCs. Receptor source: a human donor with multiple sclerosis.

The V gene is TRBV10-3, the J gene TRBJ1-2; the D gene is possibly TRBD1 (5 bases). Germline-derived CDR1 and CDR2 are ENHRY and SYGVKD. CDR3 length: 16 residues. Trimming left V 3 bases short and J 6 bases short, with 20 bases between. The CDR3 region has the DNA TGTGCCATCAGTGATCGATCCGTCCAGGGAGGGGATGGCTACACCTTC. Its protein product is CAISDRSVQGGDGYTF.

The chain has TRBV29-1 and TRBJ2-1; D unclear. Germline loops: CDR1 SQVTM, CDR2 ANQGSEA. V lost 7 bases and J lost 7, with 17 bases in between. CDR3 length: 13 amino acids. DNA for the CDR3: TGCAGCGCCTCCCTTGCCCTCGTAAATGAGCAGTTCTTC. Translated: CSASLALVNEQFF.

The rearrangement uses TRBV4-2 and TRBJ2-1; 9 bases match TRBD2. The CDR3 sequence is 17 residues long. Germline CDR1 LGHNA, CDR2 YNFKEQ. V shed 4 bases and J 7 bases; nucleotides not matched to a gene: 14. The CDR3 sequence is CASSLTPLAGSGNEQFF. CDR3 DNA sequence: TGTGCCAGCAGCCTAACACCGCTAGCGGGGAGTGGGAATGAGCAGTTCTTC.

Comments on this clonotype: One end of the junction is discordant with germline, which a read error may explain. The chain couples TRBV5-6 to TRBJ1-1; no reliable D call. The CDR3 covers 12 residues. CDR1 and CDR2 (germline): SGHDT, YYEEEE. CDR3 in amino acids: CASSLWTTGAFF. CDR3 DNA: TGTGCCAGCAGCTTGTGGACGACTGGAGCTTTCTTT.

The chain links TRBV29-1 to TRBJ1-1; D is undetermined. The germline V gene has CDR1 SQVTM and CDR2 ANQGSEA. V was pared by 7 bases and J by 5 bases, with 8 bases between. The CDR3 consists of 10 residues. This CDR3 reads CSGQRTEAFF. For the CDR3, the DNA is TGCAGCGGTCAACGGACTGAAGCTTTCTTT.

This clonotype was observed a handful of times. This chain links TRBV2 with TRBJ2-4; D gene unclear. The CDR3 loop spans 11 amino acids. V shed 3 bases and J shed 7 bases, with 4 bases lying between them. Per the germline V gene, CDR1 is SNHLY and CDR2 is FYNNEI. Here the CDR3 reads CASSDVNIQYF. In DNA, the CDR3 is TGTGCCAGCAGTGATGTGAACATTCAGTACTTC.

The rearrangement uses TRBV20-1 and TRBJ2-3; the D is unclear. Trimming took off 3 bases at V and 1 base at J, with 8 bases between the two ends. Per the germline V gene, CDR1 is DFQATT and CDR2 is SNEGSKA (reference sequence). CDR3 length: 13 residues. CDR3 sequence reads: CSASGRGTDTQYF. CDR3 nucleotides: TGCAGTGCTAGTGGAAGAGGCACAGATACGCAGTATTTT.

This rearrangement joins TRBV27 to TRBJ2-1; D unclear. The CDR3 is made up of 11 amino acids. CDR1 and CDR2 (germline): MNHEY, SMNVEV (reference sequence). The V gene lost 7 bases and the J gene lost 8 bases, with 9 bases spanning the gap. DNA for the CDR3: TGTGCCAGCACTTCTGGGTATGAGCAGTTCTTC. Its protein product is CASTSGYEQFF.

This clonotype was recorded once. The CDR3 DNA reads as TGCGCCAGCAGTCAATCCCTCAAAATAGCGGGAACAGCCTACAATGAGCAGTTCTTC. Translated, it gives CASSQSLKIAGTAYNEQFF. The chain links TRBV23-1 to TRBJ2-1; TRBD2 agrees at 8 bases. TRBV23-1 is labeled an ORF, and its function is uncertain. The CDR3 is 19 amino acids. Germline trimming cut 0 bases from V and 2 bases from J; bases unmatched to any gene: 12.

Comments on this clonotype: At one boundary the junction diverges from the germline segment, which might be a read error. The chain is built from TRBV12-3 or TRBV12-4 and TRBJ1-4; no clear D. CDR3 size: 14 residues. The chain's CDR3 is CASTLGATNEKLFF. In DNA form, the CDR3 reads TGTGCCAGCACTTTAGGAGCAACTAATGAAAAACTGTTTTTT.

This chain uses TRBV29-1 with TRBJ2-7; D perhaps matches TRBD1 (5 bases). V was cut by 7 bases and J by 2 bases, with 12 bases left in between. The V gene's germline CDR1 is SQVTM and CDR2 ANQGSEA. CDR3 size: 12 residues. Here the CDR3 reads CSAHRPPYEQYF. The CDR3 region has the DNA TGCAGCGCCCACAGGCCACCCTACGAGCAGTACTTC.